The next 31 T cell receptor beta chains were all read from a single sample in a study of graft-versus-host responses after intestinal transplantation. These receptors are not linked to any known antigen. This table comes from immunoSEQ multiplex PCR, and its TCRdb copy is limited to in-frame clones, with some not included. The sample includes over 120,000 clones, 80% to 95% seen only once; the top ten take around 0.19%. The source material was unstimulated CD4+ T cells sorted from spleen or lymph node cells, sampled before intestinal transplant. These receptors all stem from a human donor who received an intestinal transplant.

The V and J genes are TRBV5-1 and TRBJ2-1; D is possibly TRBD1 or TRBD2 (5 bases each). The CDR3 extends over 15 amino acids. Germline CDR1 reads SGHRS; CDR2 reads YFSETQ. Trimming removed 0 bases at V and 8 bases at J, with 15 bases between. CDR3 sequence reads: CASSLDGTQVDEQFF. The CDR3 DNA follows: TGCGCCAGCAGCTTGGATGGGACCCAGGTCGATGAGCAGTTCTTC.

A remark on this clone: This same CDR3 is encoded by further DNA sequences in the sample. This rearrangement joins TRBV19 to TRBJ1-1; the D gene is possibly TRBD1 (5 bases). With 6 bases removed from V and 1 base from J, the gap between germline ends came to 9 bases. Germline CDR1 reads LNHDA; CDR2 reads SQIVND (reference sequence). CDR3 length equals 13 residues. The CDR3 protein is CASSLGTNTEAFF. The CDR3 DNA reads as TGTGCCAGTAGCTTAGGGACGAACACTGAAGCTTTCTTT.

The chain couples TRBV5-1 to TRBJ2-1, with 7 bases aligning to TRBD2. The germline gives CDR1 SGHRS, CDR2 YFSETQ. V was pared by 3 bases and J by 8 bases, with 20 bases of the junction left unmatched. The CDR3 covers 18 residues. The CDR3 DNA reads TGCGCCAGCAGCTCCAATCTCCTCGGGGCGGGAGCGGACTATGAGCAGTTCTTC. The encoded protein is CASSSNLLGAGADYEQFF.

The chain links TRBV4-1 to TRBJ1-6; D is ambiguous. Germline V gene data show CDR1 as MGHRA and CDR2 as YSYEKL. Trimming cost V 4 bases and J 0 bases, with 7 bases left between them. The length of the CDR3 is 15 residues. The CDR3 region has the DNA TGCGCCAGCAGCCCCCAGAGCTCCTATAATTCACCCCTCCACTTT. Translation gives CASSPQSSYNSPLHF.

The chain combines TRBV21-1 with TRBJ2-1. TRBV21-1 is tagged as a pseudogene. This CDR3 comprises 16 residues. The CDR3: CASSKTPKWGPKGQFF. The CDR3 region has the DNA TGTGCCAGCAGCAAAACCCCCAAGTGGGGACCGAAGGGGCAGTTCTTC.

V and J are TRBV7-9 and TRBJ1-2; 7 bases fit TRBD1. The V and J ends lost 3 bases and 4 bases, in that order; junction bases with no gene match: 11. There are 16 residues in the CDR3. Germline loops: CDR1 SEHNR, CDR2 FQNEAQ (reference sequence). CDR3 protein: CASSFSDRDSLYGYTF. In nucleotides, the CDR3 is TGTGCCAGCAGCTTCTCGGACCGGGACAGCCTCTATGGCTACACCTTC.

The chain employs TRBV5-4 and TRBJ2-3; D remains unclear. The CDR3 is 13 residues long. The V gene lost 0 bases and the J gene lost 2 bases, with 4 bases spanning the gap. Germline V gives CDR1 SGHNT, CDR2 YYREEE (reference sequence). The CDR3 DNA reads TGTGCCAGCAGCTTGGCAGCCACAGATACGCAGTATTTT. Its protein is CASSLAATDTQYF.

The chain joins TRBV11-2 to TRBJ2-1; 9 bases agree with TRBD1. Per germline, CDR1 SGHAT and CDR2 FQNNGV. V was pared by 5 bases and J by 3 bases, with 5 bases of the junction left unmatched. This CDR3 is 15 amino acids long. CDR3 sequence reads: CASSKDRGYYNEQFF. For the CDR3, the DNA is TGTGCCAGCAGCAAGGACAGGGGATACTACAATGAGCAGTTCTTC.

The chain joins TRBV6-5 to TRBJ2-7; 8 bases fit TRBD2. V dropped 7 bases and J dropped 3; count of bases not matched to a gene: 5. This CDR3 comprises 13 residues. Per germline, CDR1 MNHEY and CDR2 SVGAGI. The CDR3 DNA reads TGTGCCAGCATCTCCGGGGGGGTCTACGAGCAGTACTTC. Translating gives CASISGGVYEQYF.

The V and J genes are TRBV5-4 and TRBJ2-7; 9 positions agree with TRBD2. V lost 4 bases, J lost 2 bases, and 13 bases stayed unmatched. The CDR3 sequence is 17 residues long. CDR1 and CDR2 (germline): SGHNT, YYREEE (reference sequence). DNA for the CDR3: TGTGCCAGCAGCCCTAGCCCTATAGCGGGAGTTCCCTACGAGCAGTACTTC. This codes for CASSPSPIAGVPYEQYF.

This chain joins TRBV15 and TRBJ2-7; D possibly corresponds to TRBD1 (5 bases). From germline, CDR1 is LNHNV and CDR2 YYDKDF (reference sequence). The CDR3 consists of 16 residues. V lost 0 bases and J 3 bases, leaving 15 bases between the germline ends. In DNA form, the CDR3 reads TGTGCCACCAGCAGAGACTTGACCAGACAGTACTACGAGCAGTACTTC. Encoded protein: CATSRDLTRQYYEQYF.

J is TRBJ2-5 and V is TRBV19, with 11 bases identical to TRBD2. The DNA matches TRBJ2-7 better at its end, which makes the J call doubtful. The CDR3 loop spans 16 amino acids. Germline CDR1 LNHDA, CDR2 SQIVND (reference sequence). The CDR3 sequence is CASSVQTSGAAYEQYF. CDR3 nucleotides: TGTGCCAGTAGTGTTCAGACTAGCGGGGCCGCTTACGAGCAGTACTTC.

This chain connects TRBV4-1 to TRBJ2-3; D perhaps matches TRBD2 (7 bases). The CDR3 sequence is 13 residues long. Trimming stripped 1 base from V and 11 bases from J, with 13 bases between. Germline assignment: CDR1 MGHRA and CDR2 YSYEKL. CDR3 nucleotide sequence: TGCGCCAGCAGCCAAGCGAACAGGGAGGGGCAGTATTTT. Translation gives CASSQANREGQYF.

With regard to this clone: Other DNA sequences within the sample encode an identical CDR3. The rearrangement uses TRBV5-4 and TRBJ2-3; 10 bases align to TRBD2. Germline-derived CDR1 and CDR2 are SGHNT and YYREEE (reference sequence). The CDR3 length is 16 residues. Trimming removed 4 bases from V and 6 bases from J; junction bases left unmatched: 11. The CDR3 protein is CASSPSGRAFTDTQYF. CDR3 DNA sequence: TGTGCCAGCAGCCCCAGCGGGAGGGCCTTCACGGATACGCAGTATTTT.

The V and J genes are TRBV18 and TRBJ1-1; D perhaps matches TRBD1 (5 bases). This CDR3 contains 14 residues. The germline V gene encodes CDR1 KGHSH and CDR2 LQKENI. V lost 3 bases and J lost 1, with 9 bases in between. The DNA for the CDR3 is TGTGCCAGCTCACCCCTCGACAGGAACACTGAAGCTTTCTTT. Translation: CASSPLDRNTEAFF.

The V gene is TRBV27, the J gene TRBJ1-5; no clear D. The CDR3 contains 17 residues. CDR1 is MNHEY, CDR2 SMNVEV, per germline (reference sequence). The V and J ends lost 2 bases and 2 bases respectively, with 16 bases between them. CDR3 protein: CASSLRVVSQGNQPQHF. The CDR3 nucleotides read TGTGCCAGCAGTTTAAGAGTGGTGAGCCAGGGCAATCAGCCCCAGCATTTT.

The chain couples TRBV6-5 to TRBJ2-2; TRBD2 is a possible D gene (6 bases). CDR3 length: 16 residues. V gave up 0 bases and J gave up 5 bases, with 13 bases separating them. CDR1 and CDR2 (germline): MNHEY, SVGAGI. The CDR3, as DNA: TGTGCCAGCAGTTACTCGGGGACTTTCCTTACCGGGGAGCTGTTTTTT. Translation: CASSYSGTFLTGELFF.

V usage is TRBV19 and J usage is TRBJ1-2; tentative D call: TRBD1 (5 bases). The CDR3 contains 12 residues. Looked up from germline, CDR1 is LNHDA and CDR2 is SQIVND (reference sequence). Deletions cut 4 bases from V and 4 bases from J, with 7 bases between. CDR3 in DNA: TGTGCCAGTAGTACTCAGGGCTATGGCTACACCTTC. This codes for CASSTQGYGYTF.

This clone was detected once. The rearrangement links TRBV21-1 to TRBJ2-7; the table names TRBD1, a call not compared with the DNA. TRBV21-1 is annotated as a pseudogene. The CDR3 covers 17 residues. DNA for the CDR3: TGTGCCAGCAGCAAAAAGGGTCCCGACAGCAGGTCCTACGAGCAGTACTTC. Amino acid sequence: CASSKKGPDSRSYEQYF.

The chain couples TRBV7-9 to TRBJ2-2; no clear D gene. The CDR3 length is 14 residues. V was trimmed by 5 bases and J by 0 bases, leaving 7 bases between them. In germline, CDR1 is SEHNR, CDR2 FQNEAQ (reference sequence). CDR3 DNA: TGTGCCAGCAGCGTAAGTTCGAACACCGGGGAGCTGTTTTTT. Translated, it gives CASSVSSNTGELFF.

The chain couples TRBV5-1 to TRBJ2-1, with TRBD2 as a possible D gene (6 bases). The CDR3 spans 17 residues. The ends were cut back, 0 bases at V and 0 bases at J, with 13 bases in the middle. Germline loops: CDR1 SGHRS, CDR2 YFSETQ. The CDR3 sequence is CASSLGLRGNSYNEQFF. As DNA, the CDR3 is TGCGCCAGCAGCTTGGGCCTCCGCGGGAACTCCTACAATGAGCAGTTCTTC.

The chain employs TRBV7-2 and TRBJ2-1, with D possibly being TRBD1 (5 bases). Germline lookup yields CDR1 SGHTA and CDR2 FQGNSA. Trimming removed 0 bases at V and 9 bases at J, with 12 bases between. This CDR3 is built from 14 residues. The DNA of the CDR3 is TGTGCCAGCAGCTTAGCGGGGCCTACTCGTGAGCAGTTCTTC. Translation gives CASSLAGPTREQFF.

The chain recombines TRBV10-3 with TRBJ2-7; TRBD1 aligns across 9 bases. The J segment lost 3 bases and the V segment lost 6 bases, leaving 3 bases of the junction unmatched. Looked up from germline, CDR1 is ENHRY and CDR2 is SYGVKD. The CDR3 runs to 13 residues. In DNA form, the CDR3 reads TGTGCCATCAGGAGGACAGGGGACTACGAGCAGTACTTC. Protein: CAIRRTGDYEQYF.

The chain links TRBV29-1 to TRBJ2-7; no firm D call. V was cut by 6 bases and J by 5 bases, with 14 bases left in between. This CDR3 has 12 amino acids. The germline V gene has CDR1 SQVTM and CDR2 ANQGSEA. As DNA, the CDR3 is TGCAGCGTCCGTTTAGGGTCCCACGAGCAGTACTTC. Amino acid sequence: CSVRLGSHEQYF.

Here the CDR3 reads CASSAGGRTGELFF. CDR3 bases: TGTGCCAGCAGTGCCGGGGGCCGTACCGGGGAGCTGTTTTTT. The gene calls are TRBV25-1 and TRBJ2-2, with D perhaps assigned TRBD1 or TRBD2 (6 bases each). Trimming removed 4 bases from V and 5 bases from J, with 11 bases in between. This CDR3 has 14 amino acids. Germline CDR1 MGHDK, CDR2 SYGVNS. Combining the CDR3 with reference TRBV25-1 and TRBJ2-2 gives the whole variable domain EADIYQTPRYLVIGTGKKITLECSQTMGHDKMYWYQQDPGMELHLIHYSYGVNSTEKGDLSSESTVSRIRTEHFPLTLESARPSHTSQYLCASSAGGRTGELFFGEGSRLTVL.

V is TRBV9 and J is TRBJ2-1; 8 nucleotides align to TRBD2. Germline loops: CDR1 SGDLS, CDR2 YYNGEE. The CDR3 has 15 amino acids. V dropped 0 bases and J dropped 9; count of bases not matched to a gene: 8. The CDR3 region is CASSVGSGGPFEQFF. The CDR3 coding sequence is TGTGCCAGCAGCGTAGGGTCGGGAGGGCCGTTTGAGCAGTTCTTC.

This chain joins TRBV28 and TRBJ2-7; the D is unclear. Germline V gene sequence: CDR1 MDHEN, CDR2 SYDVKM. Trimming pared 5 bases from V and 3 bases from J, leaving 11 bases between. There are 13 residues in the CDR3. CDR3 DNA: TGTGCCAGCAGTAAGACGGGTTTCTACGAGCAGTACTTC. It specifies CASSKTGFYEQYF.

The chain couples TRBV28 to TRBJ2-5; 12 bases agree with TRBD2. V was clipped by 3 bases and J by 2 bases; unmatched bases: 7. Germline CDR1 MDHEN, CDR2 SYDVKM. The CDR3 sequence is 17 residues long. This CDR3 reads CASSFLAGGPKQETQYF. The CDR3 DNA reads TGTGCCAGCAGTTTCCTAGCGGGAGGGCCGAAGCAAGAGACCCAGTACTTC.

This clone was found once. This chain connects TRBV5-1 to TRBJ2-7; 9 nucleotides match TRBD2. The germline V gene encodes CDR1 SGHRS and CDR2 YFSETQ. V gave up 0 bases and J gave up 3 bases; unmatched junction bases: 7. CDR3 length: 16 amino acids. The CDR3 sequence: CASSLVLAGTDYEQYF. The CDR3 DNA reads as TGCGCCAGCAGCTTGGTCCTAGCGGGGACTGACTACGAGCAGTACTTC.

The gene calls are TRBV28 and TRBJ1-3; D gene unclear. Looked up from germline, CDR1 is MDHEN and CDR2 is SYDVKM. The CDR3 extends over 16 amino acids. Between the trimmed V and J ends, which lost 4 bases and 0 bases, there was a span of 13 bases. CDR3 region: CASSYLTVPSGNTIYF. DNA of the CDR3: TGTGCCAGCAGTTACCTAACTGTCCCCTCTGGAAACACCATATATTTT.

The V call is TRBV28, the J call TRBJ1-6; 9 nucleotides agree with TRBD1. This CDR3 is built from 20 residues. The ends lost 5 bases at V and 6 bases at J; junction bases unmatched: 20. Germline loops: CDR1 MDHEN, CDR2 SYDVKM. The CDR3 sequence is CASSGNLGQGLLGGNSPLHF. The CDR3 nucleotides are TGTGCCAGCAGTGGAAATTTGGGACAGGGACTTCTCGGGGGTAATTCACCCCTCCACTTT.